This paragraph reports one T cell receptor (beta chain). The target antigen is unknown. Stated treatment: oral pan-JAK inhibitor, 5-10 mg twice daily. Both peripheral blood and punch biopsies of lesional scalp skin were obtained from patients who had alopecia areata. The record originates from a study of CD8+ T cells in alopecia areata. Overall study context: The drug, oral tofacitinib, was given to treated patients at 5 to 10 mg twice daily. The study, taken as a whole, reports: Affected scalp, especially in alopecia totalis/universalis, had a higher clonality than normal scalp did.

V lost 0 bases and J lost 10, with 13 bases in between. CDR1 is SGDLS and CDR2 is YYNGEE in the germline V gene. This CDR3 has 13 residues. Sequencing templates came from extracted RNA that was reverse transcribed into cDNA. The repertoire was sequenced with immunoSEQ multiplex PCR; TCRdb's copy has only in-frame clones and lacks some. Among some 190,000 clones listed, 40% to 65% were seen once. This chain links TRBV9 with TRBJ1-1; D is undetermined. Here the sequenced sample was CD8+ T cells sorted from blood, taken around week 54, from a patient treated with tofacitinib. This TCR was sampled from a human donor with alopecia areata. The CDR3 reads CASSVGGTGIAFF. In DNA, the CDR3 is TGTGCCAGCAGCGTAGGGGGTACGGGGATAGCTTTCTTT.